This is a list of T cell receptor beta chains from one sample in a study of shared clonotypes between healthy human individuals. Assay: immunoSEQ multiplex PCR; the TCRdb copy retains only in-frame clones and omits some. The sample records roughly 2 million clones, 90% to 96% being singletons. The sample consisted of naive CD4+ T cells sorted from blood. The receptors shown here come from a man aged 18 to 29 in good health. CDR3s include the opening cysteine and the closing phenylalanine or tryptophan. D genes are given only for firm matches. Only part of the rows carry a size: once, few, many, or a class if the clone is expanded.

D gene	V gene	clone size	J gene	CDR3 protein	CDR3 DNA
-	TRBV5-6	-	TRBJ2-5	CASSLGAETQYF	TGTGCCAGCAGCTTGGGGGCGGAGACCCAGTACTTC
TRBD1	TRBV18	-	TRBJ1-1	CASSPPKGAGTEAFF	TGTGCCAGCTCACCACCGAAGGGGGCCGGGACTGAAGCTTTCTTT
-	TRBV30	-	TRBJ1-6	CAWNPPSTRNNSPLHF	TGTGCCTGGAATCCCCCTTCGACCAGAAATAATTCACCCCTCCACTTT
-	TRBV7-3	-	TRBJ2-3	CASSLTFGADTQYF	TGTGCCAGCAGCTTAACGTTCGGGGCAGATACGCAGTATTTT
TRBD1	TRBV27	-	TRBJ2-7	CASSLDRVAYEQYF	TGTGCCAGCAGTCTAGACAGGGTGGCCTACGAGCAGTACTTC
TRBD2	TRBV10-3	-	TRBJ2-5	CAIGLALETQYF	TGTGCCATCGGACTAGCGCTTGAGACCCAGTACTTC
TRBD2	TRBV7-8	-	TRBJ2-7	CASSQGTLAGHLPYEQYF	TGTGCCAGCAGCCAAGGAACACTAGCGGGCCATCTTCCCTACGAGCAGTACTTC
-	TRBV10-3	-	TRBJ2-7	CAIGGGNPYEQYF	TGTGCCATCGGTGGGGGTAACCCCTACGAGCAGTACTTC
TRBD1	TRBV6-5	-	TRBJ2-5	CASSYGDRGVETQYF	TGTGCCAGCAGTTACGGGGACAGGGGGGTAGAGACCCAGTACTTC
-	TRBV11-2	-	TRBJ2-5	CASSPGVQETQYF	TGTGCCAGCAGCCCGGGGGTACAAGAGACCCAGTACTTC
-	TRBV7-9	-	TRBJ1-2	CASSLALVGNYGYTF	TGTGCCAGCAGCTTAGCGCTGGTAGGGAACTATGGCTACACCTTC
-	TRBV27	-	TRBJ1-2	CASSTEGAYGYTF	TGTGCCAGCTCCACCGAAGGGGCCTATGGCTACACCTTC
TRBD2	TRBV10-3	-	TRBJ2-1	CAISETSGGLYNEQFF	TGTGCCATCAGTGAAACTAGCGGGGGTCTCTACAATGAGCAGTTCTTC
TRBD1	TRBV19	-	TRBJ1-2	CASSDRDRDSDYGYTF	TGTGCCAGTAGTGACCGGGACAGGGATTCAGATTATGGCTACACCTTC
-	TRBV2	-	TRBJ1-3	CASSGLDSANTIYF	TGTGCCAGCAGTGGCCTAGACTCGGCAAACACCATATATTTT
-	TRBV7-2	-	TRBJ2-7	CASSLEDPVQYF	TGTGCCAGCAGCTTAGAGGACCCCGTGCAGTACTTC
TRBD1	TRBV7-8	-	TRBJ2-7	CASSLQGQGTYEQYF	TGTGCCAGCAGCTTACAGGGACAGGGGACCTACGAGCAGTACTTC
-	TRBV2	-	TRBJ1-1	CASSARLERTEAFF	TGTGCCAGCAGTGCCCGTTTGGAGCGGACTGAAGCTTTCTTT
-	TRBV7-2	-	TRBJ2-7	CASSLAAAGLTYEQYF	TGTGCCAGCAGCTTAGCCGCAGCGGGCCTTACCTACGAGCAGTACTTC
TRBD1	TRBV6-1	-	TRBJ1-2	CASRDRGTNYGYTF	TGTGCCAGCCGGGACAGGGGGACTAACTATGGCTACACCTTC
-	TRBV4-3	-	TRBJ2-5	CASSQDRQGGTQYF	TGCGCCAGCAGCCAAGATCGACAGGGAGGGACCCAGTACTTC
TRBD2	TRBV11-3	-	TRBJ2-2	CASTPGGGKGTNTGELFF	TGTGCCAGCACCCCCGGGGGGGGAAAGGGGACGAACACCGGGGAGCTGTTTTTT
TRBD1	TRBV5-1	-	TRBJ2-7	CASSLESGPGGEQYF	TGCGCCAGCAGCTTGGAAAGCGGCCCAGGGGGCGAGCAGTACTTC
TRBD1	TRBV19	-	TRBJ1-5	CASSIGDRDPQHF	TGTGCCAGTAGTATAGGGGACAGGGATCCCCAGCATTTT
-	TRBV5-1	-	TRBJ2-2	CASSLDGVSNTGELFF	TGCGCCAGCAGCTTGGATGGCGTCTCGAACACCGGGGAGCTGTTTTTT
TRBD1	TRBV25-1	-	TRBJ2-2	CASRPDRGNTGELFF	TGTGCCAGCAGACCGGACAGGGGCAACACCGGGGAGCTGTTTTTT
TRBD1	TRBV5-6	once	TRBJ2-7	CASSLPGTAIYEQYF	TGTGCCAGCAGCTTGCCCGGGACAGCGATCTACGAGCAGTACTTC
-	TRBV11-2	-	TRBJ2-5	CASSGYVMGETQYF	TGTGCCAGCAGCGGCTATGTTATGGGGGAGACCCAGTACTTC
-	TRBV30	-	TRBJ1-2	CAWSVPSNYGYTF	TGTGCCTGGAGTGTACCCTCTAACTATGGCTACACCTTC
-	TRBV19	-	TRBJ1-5	CASSIGTNLNQPQHF	TGTGCCAGTAGTATAGGGACCAACTTAAATCAGCCCCAGCATTTT
TRBD1	TRBV19	-	TRBJ2-7	CASKGQGDPYEQYF	TGTGCCAGTAAGGGACAGGGGGACCCCTACGAGCAGTACTTC
-	TRBV7-9	once	TRBJ1-4	CASSRLAGTNEKLFF	TGTGCCAGCAGCCGTCTGGCAGGAACTAATGAAAAACTGTTTTTT
-	TRBV12-2	-	TRBJ2-3	CASRLARAISTDTQYF	TGTGCAAGTCGCTTAGCGAGGGCCATTAGCACAGATACGCAGTATTTT
-	TRBV11-1	-	TRBJ1-1	CASSTEGGNTEAFF	TGTGCCAGCAGCACAGAGGGGGGGAACACTGAAGCTTTCTTT
TRBD2	TRBV9	-	TRBJ2-7	CASSPRTSGGRAYF	TGTGCCAGCAGCCCCCGGACTAGCGGGGGGCGTGCGTACTTC
-	TRBV7-9	-	TRBJ1-1	CASTTERDTEAFF	TGTGCCAGCACAACAGAGCGAGACACTGAAGCTTTCTTT
TRBD1	TRBV5-1	-	TRBJ2-7	CASSTGQGEQYF	TGCGCCAGCAGCACCGGACAGGGAGAGCAGTACTTC
-	TRBV6-5	-	TRBJ2-1	CASRGDLVQFQFF	TGTGCCAGCAGGGGGGACTTAGTCCAATTCCAGTTCTTC
-	TRBV9	-	TRBJ1-1	CASSAQTGTEAFF	TGTGCCAGCAGCGCTCAGACGGGCACTGAAGCTTTCTTT
TRBD1	TRBV6-6	-	TRBJ2-3	CASIKTGADTQYF	TGTGCCAGCATTAAAACAGGGGCAGATACGCAGTATTTT
-	TRBV5-4	-	TRBJ2-3	CASSPTTDTQYF	TGTGCCAGCAGCCCAACAACTGATACGCAGTATTTT
-	TRBV6-1	-	TRBJ1-1	CASSVTSSTEAFF	TGTGCCAGCAGCGTTACAAGCAGTACTGAAGCTTTCTTT
-	TRBV30	-	TRBJ2-3	CAYLGTSTDTQYF	TGTGCCTATCTCGGGACTAGCACAGATACGCAGTATTTT
-	TRBV30	few	TRBJ1-5	CAWAVAGNQPQHF	TGTGCCTGGGCAGTAGCAGGCAATCAGCCCCAGCATTTT
-	TRBV11-2	-	TRBJ2-3	CASSLRANADTQYF	TGTGCCAGCAGCTTAAGGGCGAACGCAGATACGCAGTATTTT